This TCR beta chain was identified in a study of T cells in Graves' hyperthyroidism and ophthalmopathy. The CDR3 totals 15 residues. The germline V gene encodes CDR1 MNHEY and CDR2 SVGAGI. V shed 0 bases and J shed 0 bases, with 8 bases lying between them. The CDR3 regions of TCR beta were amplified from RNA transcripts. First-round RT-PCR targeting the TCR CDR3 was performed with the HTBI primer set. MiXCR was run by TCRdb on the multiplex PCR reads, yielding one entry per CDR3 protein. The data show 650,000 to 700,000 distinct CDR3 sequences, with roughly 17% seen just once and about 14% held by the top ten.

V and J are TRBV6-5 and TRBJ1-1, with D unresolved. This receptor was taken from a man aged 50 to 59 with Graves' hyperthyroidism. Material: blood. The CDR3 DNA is TGTGCCAGCAGTTACTCTATCGACCTGAACACTGAAGCTTTCTTT. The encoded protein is CASSYSIDLNTEAFF.